This passage covers 25 T cell receptor beta chains from one sample sequenced in a study of control samples from healthy donors and cancer patients. Some clones are missing from TCRdb's copy, which holds only in-frame ones; the method was immunoSEQ multiplex PCR. The repertoire holds around 130,000 clones, around 93% seen once, with roughly 9.4% in the top ten. Sequenced: blood. All receptors derive from a man aged 18-30 years in good health.

The J gene is TRBJ2-3, the V gene TRBV5-6; 11 bases are a match to TRBD2. After removal of 4 bases from V and 4 bases from J, the junction contained 8 bases not matched to a gene. From germline, CDR1 is SGHDT and CDR2 YYEEEE. The CDR3 covers 16 residues. This CDR3 is CASSTLGSGGADTQYF. In DNA, the CDR3 is TGTGCCAGCAGCACCTTGGGTAGCGGGGGGGCAGATACGCAGTATTTT.

This chain links TRBV7-9 with TRBJ1-2, with D possibly being TRBD1 (6 bases). Trimming took 1 base from V and 7 from J, leaving 13 bases between them. The CDR3 contains 14 residues. CDR1 and CDR2 from the germline V gene are SEHNR and FQNEAQ (reference sequence). CDR3 DNA: TGTGCCAGCAGCTTAGATGCCAGGGGATTTGGCTACACCTTC. Protein product: CASSLDARGFGYTF.

The rearrangement joins TRBV21-1 to TRBJ1-2. TRBV21-1 is listed as a pseudogene. The CDR3 is made up of 15 amino acids. The chain's CDR3 is CASSCGRGPGHGYTF. The CDR3, as DNA: TGTGCCAGCAGCTGCGGCCGGGGCCCGGGGCATGGCTACACCTTC.

This clone showed up just once. The chain uses TRBV2 and TRBJ1-1; the D is unclear. The length of the CDR3 is 13 residues. Trimming pared 1 base from V and 5 bases from J, leaving 8 bases between. Germline V gene sequence: CDR1 SNHLY, CDR2 FYNNEI. The CDR3 region has the DNA TGTGCCAGCAGTGAAGAGGGTTATACTGAAGCTTTCTTT. Its translation: CASSEEGYTEAFF.

This chain links TRBV5-1 with TRBJ2-2; the match to TRBD1 covers 12 bases. Germline V gene data show CDR1 as SGHRS and CDR2 as YFSETQ. CDR3 length: 18 amino acids. The junction had 7 bases not matched to a gene; V was cut back by 2 bases and J by 2 bases. The CDR3 loop reads CASSFRDRGRRNTGELFF. CDR3 nucleotides: TGCGCCAGCAGCTTTCGGGACAGGGGGCGCCGAAACACCGGGGAGCTGTTTTTT.

V usage is TRBV6-1 and J usage is TRBJ1-5; the D is unclear. CDR3 size: 16 residues. Trimming took off 2 bases at V and 5 bases at J, with 16 bases between the two ends. Germline V CDR1 and CDR2: MNHNS, SASEGT. The CDR3 spells CASSEWFGRTDQPQHF. The CDR3 DNA follows: TGTGCCAGCAGTGAATGGTTTGGCCGGACCGATCAGCCCCAGCATTTT.

V and J are TRBV21-1 and TRBJ2-2; the table assigns TRBD1, which was not confirmed against the DNA. TRBV21-1 is termed a pseudogene. The CDR3 consists of 16 residues. CDR3 sequence reads: CASSKAPGESTGELFF. The DNA for the CDR3 is TGTGCCAGCAGCAAAGCCCCAGGGGAGAGCACCGGGGAGCTGTTTTTT.

The chain is built from TRBV12-3 or TRBV12-4 and TRBJ1-1; perhaps TRBD1 as D (5 bases). The CDR3 sequence is 13 residues long. V lost 6 bases to trimming and J lost 1 base, with 9 bases between them. CDR3: CASSPGQNTEAFF. The CDR3 bases are TGTGCCAGCAGCCCAGGACAGAACACTGAAGCTTTCTTT.

This sequence joins TRBV6-1 and TRBJ1-5; D remains ambiguous. There are 18 residues in the CDR3. The V gene's germline CDR1 is MNHNS and CDR2 SASEGT. Trimming removed 2 bases from V and 0 bases from J, with 17 bases in between. The CDR3 sequence: CASSESRSPAYSNQPQHF. The CDR3 DNA follows: TGTGCCAGCAGTGAAAGTAGAAGCCCAGCTTATAGCAATCAGCCCCAGCATTTT.

On this clone: Distinct nucleotide sequences in the sample also encode this CDR3. V is TRBV5-1 and J is TRBJ1-6; a weak D match, TRBD1 (6 bases). There are 15 residues in the CDR3. CDR1 is SGHRS, CDR2 YFSETQ, per germline. V was shortened by 1 base and J by 10 bases, with 15 bases between the two germline ends. For the CDR3, the DNA is TGCGCCAGCAGCTTGTTAGAGGGGGTGGGGTCACCCCTCCACTTT. Amino acid sequence: CASSLLEGVGSPLHF.

This chain joins TRBV9 and TRBJ2-5; the D is unclear. CDR1 is SGDLS, CDR2 YYNGEE, per germline. With 4 bases removed from V and 8 bases from J, the gap between germline ends came to 12 bases. The CDR3 totals 12 residues. CDR3 protein: CASSPLQGTQYF. The DNA of the CDR3 is TGTGCCAGCAGCCCCTTACAAGGAACCCAGTACTTC.

A single count supports this clone. This chain uses TRBV6-5 with TRBJ1-4; TRBD1 is a possible D gene (6 bases). The V end lost 2 bases, the J end lost 8 bases, and 12 bases lay between the germline ends. Germline assignment: CDR1 MNHEY and CDR2 SVGAGI. The CDR3 runs 14 residues. CDR3 DNA sequence: TGTGCCAGCAGTTACGGCCACAGGGAGGAAAAACTGTTTTTT. Its translation is CASSYGHREEKLFF.

The V gene is TRBV5-5, the J gene TRBJ1-2; maybe TRBD1 (5 bases). V dropped 4 bases and J dropped 1 base, with 11 bases sitting between them. CDR3 size: 14 residues. Germline V lookup: CDR1 SGHKS, CDR2 YYEKEE (reference sequence). The CDR3 DNA reads as TGTGCCAGCAGCCTCGGGGGGTATAACTATGGCTACACCTTC. Translated: CASSLGGYNYGYTF.

This clone is deemed medium-sized. The chain has TRBV6-6 and TRBJ1-5; D uncertain. Trimming cost V 2 bases and J 0 bases, with 5 bases left between them. This CDR3 is built from 14 residues. The germline V gene encodes CDR1 MNHNY and CDR2 SVGAGI (reference sequence). In nucleotides, the CDR3 is TGTGCCAGCAGTTACGTTTATAGCAATCAGCCCCAGCATTTT. It yields the protein CASSYVYSNQPQHF.

The gene calls are TRBV5-1 and TRBJ2-1, with D perhaps TRBD1 or TRBD2 (5 bases each). Looked up from germline, CDR1 is SGHRS and CDR2 is YFSETQ. V lost 4 bases and J 8 bases, leaving 22 bases between the germline ends. CDR3 length equals 16 residues. CDR3 nucleotide sequence: TGCGCCAGCAGCGTGGGGCCCGTATCCCCCGGGGATGAGCAGTTCTTC. Amino acids: CASSVGPVSPGDEQFF.

This clone was observed a few times. The chain uses TRBV6-4 and TRBJ2-7; 7 bases line up with TRBD1. CDR1 and CDR2 (germline): MRHNA, SNTAGT. The J segment lost 4 bases and the V segment lost 10 bases, leaving 7 bases of the junction unmatched. This CDR3 has 12 residues. DNA for the CDR3: TGTGCCACCAGGGCAGGGGGTTACGAGCAGTACTTC. Its translation: CATRAGGYEQYF.

This clone has a single count. V usage is TRBV10-3 and J usage is TRBJ2-1; TRBD1 aligns across 9 bases. Per germline, CDR1 ENHRY and CDR2 SYGVKD. The CDR3 has 17 residues. The junction had 10 bases not matched to a gene; V was cut back by 0 bases and J by 7 bases. The CDR3 DNA sequence: TGTGCCATCAGTGAGTCTGGGGGACAGGGTCCGGAAAATGAGCAGTTCTTC. It encodes CAISESGGQGPENEQFF.

The chain recombines TRBV18 with TRBJ2-7; D might be TRBD2 (6 bases). This CDR3 has 15 residues. With 6 bases removed from V and 0 bases from J, the gap between germline ends came to 15 bases. Germline V CDR1 and CDR2: KGHSH, LQKENI. CDR3 in amino acids: CASSRTVDYSYEQYF. CDR3 coding DNA: TGTGCCAGCTCGCGAACAGTGGACTACTCCTACGAGCAGTACTTC.

The chain employs TRBV5-5 and TRBJ1-1; TRBD1 is a possible D gene (6 bases). This CDR3 is built from 14 residues. The V end lost 4 bases, the J end lost 1 base, and 11 bases lay between the germline ends. Germline V gene data show CDR1 as SGHKS and CDR2 as YYEKEE (reference sequence). The CDR3 DNA is TGTGCCAGCAGCAGAAGACAGGAGAACACTGAAGCTTTCTTT. Amino acid sequence: CASSRRQENTEAFF.

The rearrangement links TRBV4-1 to TRBJ1-2; 11 bases agree with TRBD1. V was clipped by 3 bases and J by 3 bases; unmatched bases: 6. This CDR3 is 16 amino acids long. Germline V gene sequence: CDR1 MGHRA, CDR2 YSYEKL. In DNA form, the CDR3 reads TGCGCCAGCAGCCAGCTGGACAGGGGGCTCGACTATGGCTACACCTTC. Encoded protein: CASSQLDRGLDYGYTF.

The V and J genes are TRBV2 and TRBJ1-2; 8 nucleotides match TRBD1. Looked up from germline, CDR1 is SNHLY and CDR2 is FYNNEI. The CDR3 runs 14 residues. V was pared by 6 bases and J by 5 bases, with 8 bases of the junction left unmatched. DNA for the CDR3: TGTGCCAGCAGGGCAACAGGGGGTATTTATGGCTACACCTTC. As protein: CASRATGGIYGYTF.

V is TRBV9 and J is TRBJ2-3; 8 bases fit TRBD2. The CDR3 length is 15 residues. V was clipped by 4 bases and J by 4 bases; unmatched bases: 8. Germline CDR1 is SGDLS and CDR2 is YYNGEE. The chain's CDR3 is CASSLAGSRPDTQYF. The CDR3 nucleotides read TGTGCCAGCAGCTTAGCGGGGTCCCGTCCAGATACGCAGTATTTT.

The V gene is TRBV5-6, the J gene TRBJ2-3; 13 nucleotides line up with TRBD2. V dropped 4 bases and J dropped 1; count of bases not matched to a gene: 6. The CDR3 extends over 17 amino acids. From germline, CDR1 is SGHDT and CDR2 YYEEEE. CDR3 DNA sequence: TGTGCCAGCAGCCCCACTAGCGGGGGGGCTGGCACAGATACGCAGTATTTT. Encoded protein: CASSPTSGGAGTDTQYF.

For the CDR3, the DNA is TGTGCCAGCAGCTTGGGTTATCAGGTAGATCAGCCCCAGCATTTT. It codes for CASSLGYQVDQPQHF. The rearrangement joins TRBV5-5 to TRBJ1-5; D gene uncertain. The length of the CDR3 is 15 residues. Germline V gene lookup returns CDR1 SGHKS and CDR2 YYEKEE (reference sequence). V was shortened by 0 bases and J by 5 bases, with 12 bases between the two germline ends.

The chain couples TRBV6-6 to TRBJ1-2; possible D gene TRBD1, 6 bases. Trimming cost V 6 bases and J 5 bases, with 13 bases left between them. The CDR3 consists of 13 residues. Germline lookup yields CDR1 MNHNY and CDR2 SVGAGI (reference sequence). CDR3 in DNA: TGTGCCAGCAGCACGGGGGCGGATTATGGCTACACCTTC. As protein: CASSTGADYGYTF.